This TCR beta chain was observed in a study of cytomegalovirus exposure and HLA in healthy donors. This CDR3 contains 15 residues. Germline CDR1 is LGHNA and CDR2 is YNFKEQ. Broader study findings: From TCR beta sequences, most subjects' HLA-A and HLA-B alleles were reportedly predicted accurately. Later analysis suggested most CMV-associated TCR beta chains were HLA-restricted.

The PCR ran on 60 Vbeta and 13 Jbeta primers. The data were produced by immunoSEQ multiplex PCR, yet TCRdb's version contains in-frame clones alone and is incomplete. The table shows around 100,000 clones, with around three quarters occurring only once. Comments on this clone: Antigen specificity is unknown. Sequence at one end of the junction differs from germline and may be a read error.

Participants comprised healthy donors of bone marrow. This TCR derives from a young man in good health and CMV-seropositive. The sequencing sample was made of PBMCs. The chain uses TRBV4-2 and TRBJ1-2; 7 positions agree with TRBD1. The chain's CDR3 is CASSPRDRPNYGYPF. The CDR3 bases are TGTGCCAGCAGCCCTCGGGACAGACCTAACTATGGCTACCCCTTC.